This T cell receptor beta chain was retrieved from a study of blood T cell repertoires in COVID-19. The CDR3 has 13 amino acids. Germline values: CDR1 SGDLS, CDR2 YYNGEE. V was clipped by 3 bases and J by 8 bases; unmatched bases: 6. Profiled with immunoSEQ multiplex PCR; TCRdb holds only in-frame clones, not every one. The table lists approximately 340,000 clones, about nine tenths of them singletons. This TCR was recovered from a man aged 25 to 40 with COVID-19, enrolled during active disease. The sequencing input was peripheral blood. The chain is built from TRBV9 and TRBJ2-5; 8 bases are a match to TRBD2. As DNA, the CDR3 is TGTGCCAGCAGCGCCCCGGGACTAGGCACCCAGTACTTC. This codes for CASSAPGLGTQYF.